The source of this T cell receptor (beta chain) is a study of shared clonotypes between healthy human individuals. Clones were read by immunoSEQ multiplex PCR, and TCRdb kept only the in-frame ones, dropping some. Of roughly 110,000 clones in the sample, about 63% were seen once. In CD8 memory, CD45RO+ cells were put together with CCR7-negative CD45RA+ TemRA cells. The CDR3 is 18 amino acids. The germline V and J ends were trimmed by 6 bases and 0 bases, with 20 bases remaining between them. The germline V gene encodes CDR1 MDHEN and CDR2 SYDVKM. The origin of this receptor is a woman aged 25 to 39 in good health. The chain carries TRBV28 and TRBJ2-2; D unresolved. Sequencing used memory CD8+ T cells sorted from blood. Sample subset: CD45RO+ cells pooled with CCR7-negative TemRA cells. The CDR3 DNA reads TGTGCCAGCAGAGGACGCGTGCTTGGCGAAGCGAACACCGGGGAGCTGTTTTTT. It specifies CASRGRVLGEANTGELFF. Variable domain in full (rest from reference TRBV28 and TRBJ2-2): DVKVTQSSRYLVKRTGEKVFLECVQDMDHENMFWYRQDPGLGLRLIYFSYDVKMKEKGDIPEGYSVSREKKERFSLILESASTNQTSMYLCASRGRVLGEANTGELFFGEGSRLTVL.